The 14 T cell receptor beta chains listed next were all sequenced from one sample in a study of T cells in Graves' hyperthyroidism and ophthalmopathy. Amplification targeted TCR beta CDR3 regions from RNA transcripts. Initially, a first-round RT-PCR of the TCR CDR3 employed the HTBI primer set. TCRdb called the multiplex PCR reads again in MiXCR, with one record for every CDR3 protein. The sample has about 480,000 distinct CDR3 sequences, under 15% seen once. What was sequenced was blood. The receptors were sampled from a woman aged 18-29 years with Graves' hyperthyroidism.

This clonotype has at least ten counts. The gene calls are TRBV10-3 and TRBJ2-1, with TRBD2 matching 8 bases. The CDR3 spans 11 residues. Germline values: CDR1 ENHRY, CDR2 SYGVKD. J was trimmed by 8 bases and V by 7 bases; bases with no gene match: 1. CDR3 in DNA: TGTGCCATCACGGGGGGGCATGAGCAGTTCTTC. Amino acid sequence: CAITGGHEQFF.

V usage is TRBV5-1 and J usage is TRBJ2-3; a weak D match, TRBD2 (5 bases). Germline assignment: CDR1 SGHRS and CDR2 YFSETQ. This CDR3 comprises 15 residues. V lost 2 bases and J 4 bases, leaving 14 bases between the germline ends. The CDR3 protein is CASSFEGSDPDTQYF. CDR3 DNA: TGCGCCAGCAGCTTTGAGGGCAGCGACCCAGATACGCAGTATTTT.

This clonotype has a count of ten or more. V is TRBV7-2 and J is TRBJ2-1; tentative D call: TRBD2 (6 bases). CDR1 is SGHTA and CDR2 is FQGNSA in the germline V gene. Trimming removed 6 bases at V and 12 bases at J, with 12 bases between. The CDR3 covers 11 residues. The CDR3 reads CASSPGDRQFF. In DNA, the CDR3 is TGTGCCAGCAGTCCGGGGGATCGGCAGTTCTTC.

This clonotype was recorded many times. The rearrangement uses TRBV3-1 and TRBJ2-5; D may be TRBD2 (5 bases). The CDR3 contains 11 residues. In germline, CDR1 is LGHDT, CDR2 YNNKEL (reference sequence). Trimming pared 10 bases from V and 5 bases from J, leaving 11 bases between. The CDR3 reads CATKTGETQYF. The CDR3 DNA reads TGTGCCACAAAGACGGGGGAGACCCAGTACTTC.

There are many counts of this clonotype. CDR3 nucleotide sequence: TGTGCCAGCTCACCGTCGGGCGCGCTAGACTCCTACGAGCAGTACGTC. Protein product: CASSPSGALDSYEQYV. The V and J genes are TRBV18 and TRBJ2-7; no clear D gene. V shed 3 bases and J shed 0 bases, with 15 bases lying between them. CDR3 length: 16 amino acids. The V gene's germline CDR1 is KGHSH and CDR2 LQKENI.

This clonotype occurred many times. CDR3 in DNA: TGTGCCAGCAGCGTGGGACTAGCGGGAGTCACAGATACGCAGTATTTT. Protein sequence: CASSVGLAGVTDTQYF. V gene TRBV7-3 combines with J gene TRBJ2-3; 14 positions agree with TRBD2. This CDR3 has 16 residues. With V trimmed by 5 bases and J by 2 bases, 3 bases remained unmatched. The V gene's germline CDR1 is SGHTA and CDR2 FQGTGA.

This clonotype was observed at least ten times. This chain links TRBV5-1 with TRBJ1-4, with no clear D. This CDR3 is 16 amino acids long. The germline CDR1 and CDR2 sequences are SGHRS and YFSETQ. V dropped 2 bases and J dropped 4 bases, with 15 bases sitting between them. Here the CDR3 DNA reads TGCGCCAGCAGCTTCCCAAACGATTTAGATAATGAAAAACTGTTTTTT. This translates into CASSFPNDLDNEKLFF.

The table lists this clonotype with many counts. CDR3 coding DNA: TGTGCCAGCAGCCAGACTAATTCACCCCTCCACTTT. Residues: CASSQTNSPLHF. The rearrangement uses TRBV3-1 and TRBJ1-6; D is unclear. Germline V CDR1 and CDR2: LGHDT, YNNKEL (reference sequence). V lost 3 bases to trimming and J lost 6 bases, with 3 bases between them. This CDR3 is built from 12 residues.

This clonotype has only a few counts. The chain couples TRBV6-1 to TRBJ2-1; tentative D call: TRBD2 (6 bases). Trimming pared 6 bases from V and 3 bases from J, leaving 15 bases between. CDR1 and CDR2 (germline): MNHNS, SASEGT. The CDR3 contains 15 residues. CDR3 residues: CASSQEGGRYNEQFF. The CDR3 coding sequence is TGTGCCAGCAGCCAGGAGGGAGGCCGCTACAATGAGCAGTTCTTC.

This sequence joins TRBV27 and TRBJ1-5; D is perhaps TRBD1 (6 bases). Trimming shortened V by 5 bases and J by 4 bases, and 15 bases separated the two germline ends. Germline values: CDR1 MNHEY, CDR2 SMNVEV (reference sequence). The CDR3 is made up of 15 amino acids. The DNA for the CDR3 is TGTGCCAGCAGTCTCCGATGGGGGGCAAATCAGCCCCAGCATTTT. It specifies CASSLRWGANQPQHF.

The genes are TRBV5-1 and TRBJ2-6; perhaps TRBD1 as D (5 bases). This CDR3 comprises 17 residues. Germline loops: CDR1 SGHRS, CDR2 YFSETQ. V was cut by 3 bases and J by 0 bases, with 13 bases left in between. CDR3 DNA sequence: TGCGCCAGCAGCTCCAGGGCGCCAAGCTCTGGGGCCAACGTCCTGACTTTC. Its translation is CASSSRAPSSGANVLTF.

Ten or more counts support this clonotype. Written as DNA, the CDR3 is TGTGCCAGCAGTGTCCCCCGACAGTCTGGGGCCAACGTCCTGACTTTC. Amino acids: CASSVPRQSGANVLTF. This rearrangement joins TRBV2 to TRBJ2-6; tentative D call: TRBD1 (5 bases). With 4 bases removed from V and 1 base from J, the gap between germline ends came to 11 bases. In germline, CDR1 is SNHLY, CDR2 FYNNEI. The length of the CDR3 is 16 residues.

V and J are TRBV7-2 and TRBJ2-2, with TRBD2 matching 8 bases. The junction had 12 bases not matched to a gene; V was cut back by 6 bases and J by 6 bases. The CDR3 is 16 residues long. Germline CDR1 SGHTA, CDR2 FQGNSA. Here the CDR3 reads CASSTKGLEGAGELFF. The CDR3 region has the DNA TGTGCCAGCAGTACCAAGGGACTAGAGGGGGCCGGGGAGCTGTTTTTT.

This clonotype was detected ten times or more. J is TRBJ2-7 and V is TRBV2; D is uncertain. V dropped 6 bases and J dropped 4 bases, with 7 bases sitting between them. Looked up from germline, CDR1 is SNHLY and CDR2 is FYNNEI. This CDR3 contains 11 residues. Here the CDR3 reads CASRVRYEQYV. The CDR3 DNA reads TGTGCCAGCAGGGTTCGTTACGAGCAGTACGTC.